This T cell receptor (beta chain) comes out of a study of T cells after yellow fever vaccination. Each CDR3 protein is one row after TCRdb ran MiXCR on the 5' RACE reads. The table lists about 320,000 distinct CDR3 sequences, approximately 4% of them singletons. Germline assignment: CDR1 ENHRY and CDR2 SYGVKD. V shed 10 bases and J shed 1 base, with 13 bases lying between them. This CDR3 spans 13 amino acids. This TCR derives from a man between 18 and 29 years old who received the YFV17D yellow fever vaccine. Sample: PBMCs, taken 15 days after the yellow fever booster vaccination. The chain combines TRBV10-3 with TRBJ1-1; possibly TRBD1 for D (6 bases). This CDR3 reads CATLPGQNTEAFF. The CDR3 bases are TGTGCCACGCTCCCGGGACAGAACACTGAAGCTTTCTTT.